This TCR beta chain was retrieved from a study of identical twins. TCRdb reanalysed the 5' RACE reads using MiXCR and keeps one entry per CDR3 protein. The top ten hold roughly 5.4% of the sample, which has about 240,000 distinct CDR3 sequences, 7.5% seen once. This clonotype occurred many times. What it binds is unknown. V lost 5 bases and J lost 7, with 18 bases in between. This CDR3 has 15 residues. In germline, CDR1 is SSHAT, CDR2 FNYEAQ (reference sequence). General study findings and limits: Weaker excess sharing between twins was seen in beta out-of-frame sequences.

The same data also contributed to another study, on yellow fever vaccine responses in identical twins. That study reports: The authors reported partly convergent, partly personalized vaccine responses in identical twins.

The V gene is TRBV7-7, the J gene TRBJ2-1; unclear D gene. This TCR derives from a young woman in good health. The sample was CD8+ T cells sorted from blood. The CDR3 region is CASSPGEAAPNEQFF. CDR3 sequence (DNA): TGTGCCAGCAGCCCCGGTGAGGCGGCCCCAAATGAGCAGTTCTTC. Full variable domain (outside the CDR3, taken from reference TRBV7-7 and TRBJ2-1): GAGVSQSPRYKVTKRGQDVTLRCDPISSHATLYWYQQALGQGPEFLTYFNYEAQPDKSGLPSDRFSAERPEGSISTLTIQRTEQRDSAMYRCASSPGEAAPNEQFFGPGTRLTVL.